This T cell receptor beta chain was identified in a study of blood T cell repertoires in COVID-19. Study information: Acute-phase and convalescent COVID-19 samples originated in the United States, Italy and Spain. T cells, B-cell-depleted T cells, or PBMCs supplied cDNA or gDNA.

This table comes from immunoSEQ multiplex PCR, and its TCRdb copy is limited to in-frame clones, with some not included. In the table there are a few hundred thousand clones, around 91% of which are singletons. Per the germline V gene, CDR1 is SGHNT and CDR2 is YYREEE (reference sequence). The V and J ends lost 4 bases and 2 bases, in that order; junction bases with no gene match: 7. The length of the CDR3 is 15 residues. The genes are TRBV5-4 and TRBJ2-5; 8 nucleotides line up with TRBD1. The sequencing input was peripheral blood. The TCR originated in an older woman with acute or convalescent COVID-19. CDR3 loop: CASSTPTGEQETQYF. The CDR3 bases are TGTGCCAGCAGCACCCCGACAGGGGAACAAGAGACCCAGTACTTC.